Presented here are 28 T cell receptor beta chains from one specimen sequenced in a study of OX40 agonist ivuxolimab in advanced cancers. TCRdb's copy holds only in-frame clones and misses some; the assay was immunoSEQ multiplex PCR. Seen here are 44,000 or so clones, around 79% observed once, and the top ten hold approximately 2.1%. This material consisted of CD4+ or CD8+ T cells sorted from blood, taken in a trial of the OX40 agonist ivuxolimab. The receptors derive from an adult with an advanced solid tumor such as melanoma, head and neck, liver or kidney cancer.

Remarks on this clone: The sample holds other DNA sequences that translate to the same CDR3. The gene calls are TRBV4-1 and TRBJ2-2; 7 positions agree with TRBD2. Germline CDR1 MGHRA, CDR2 YSYEKL. V shed 1 base, J shed 3 bases, and the junction held 5 bases outside the gene matches. The CDR3 loop spans 16 amino acids. CDR3 protein: CASSQGGGRDTGELFF. The CDR3 region has the DNA TGCGCCAGCAGCCAAGGGGGCGGGAGAGACACCGGGGAGCTGTTTTTT.

The rearrangement joins TRBV18 to TRBJ2-2; possibly TRBD1 for D (6 bases). Germline CDR1 KGHSH, CDR2 LQKENI. Trimming left V 6 bases short and J 2 bases short, with 19 bases between. This CDR3 contains 17 residues. This CDR3 reads CASSWKMGAFNTGELFF. In nucleotides, the CDR3 is TGTGCCAGCTCGTGGAAGATGGGGGCATTCAACACCGGGGAGCTGTTTTTT.

The CDR3 loop is CASSREWDRVDEQFF. CDR3 in DNA: TGTGCCAGCAGTCGAGAATGGGACAGGGTCGATGAGCAGTTCTTC. The chain is built from TRBV25-1 and TRBJ2-1, with 9 bases fitting TRBD1. The CDR3 consists of 15 residues. CDR1 and CDR2 (germline): MGHDK, SYGVNS. With V trimmed by 5 bases and J by 8 bases, 10 bases remained unmatched.

This clone occurred a few times. This rearrangement joins TRBV25-1 to TRBJ1-2, with D perhaps TRBD1 (5 bases). The CDR3 totals 14 residues. Per germline, CDR1 MGHDK and CDR2 SYGVNS. The V and J ends lost 2 bases and 8 bases respectively, with 15 bases between them. The DNA of the CDR3 is TGTGCCAGCAGTGAAAGGACACCCTTGCGGGGCTACACCTTC. Translated, it gives CASSERTPLRGYTF.

CDR3 DNA sequence: TGTGCCAGCAGTTTCAGGGTAAGAGGACCCCTCCACTTT. Translation gives CASSFRVRGPLHF. The genes are TRBV27 and TRBJ1-6; D is perhaps TRBD1 (5 bases). CDR1 and CDR2 from the germline V gene are MNHEY and SMNVEV (reference sequence). V lost 3 bases and J lost 12, with 12 bases in between. The CDR3 runs 13 residues.

The chain joins TRBV5-4 to TRBJ1-1, with 8 bases aligning to TRBD1. Trimming at V came to 3 bases and at J to 0 bases, leaving 4 bases not matched to a gene. This CDR3 has 15 amino acids. Germline V gives CDR1 SGHNT, CDR2 YYREEE (reference sequence). CDR3 sequence reads: CASSSWTGMNTEAFF. CDR3 sequence (DNA): TGTGCCAGCAGCTCCTGGACAGGGATGAACACTGAAGCTTTCTTT.

This clone was recorded a few times. This sequence joins TRBV9 and TRBJ2-2; D is possibly TRBD1 (6 bases). Germline-derived CDR1 and CDR2 are SGDLS and YYNGEE. The CDR3 length is 15 residues. Trimming removed 4 bases from V and 5 bases from J, with 15 bases in between. CDR3 coding DNA: TGTGCCAGCAGCTCCGGGACACTCCAAACCGGGGAGCTGTTTTTT. This codes for CASSSGTLQTGELFF.

This chain joins TRBV4-3 and TRBJ2-3; D perhaps matches TRBD2 (6 bases). The CDR3 extends over 15 amino acids. CDR1 is LGHNA and CDR2 is YSLEER in the germline V gene. Trimming pared 0 bases from V and 4 bases from J, leaving 11 bases between. This CDR3 is CASSQEMREADTQYF. The CDR3 DNA follows: TGCGCCAGCAGCCAAGAGATGAGGGAGGCAGATACGCAGTATTTT.

The rearrangement joins TRBV9 to TRBJ2-1; D remains unclear. The CDR3 is 14 amino acids. The V gene lost 0 bases and the J gene lost 1 base, with 5 bases spanning the gap. Germline-derived CDR1 and CDR2 are SGDLS and YYNGEE. The CDR3 DNA reads TGTGCCAGCAGCGTAGAACCATCCTACAATGAGCAGTTCTTC. Translating gives CASSVEPSYNEQFF.

The gene calls are TRBV5-1 and TRBJ1-4; no definite D call. The germline V gene has CDR1 SGHRS and CDR2 YFSETQ. V was shortened by 5 bases and J by 5 bases, with 16 bases between the two germline ends. The CDR3 loop spans 15 amino acids. The CDR3 region is CASSPESARNEKLFF. DNA for the CDR3: TGCGCCAGCAGTCCGGAGTCAGCTAGAAATGAAAAACTGTTTTTT.

The chain couples TRBV7-8 to TRBJ1-2, with unresolved D. The V end lost 3 bases, the J end lost 8 bases, and 13 bases lay between the germline ends. Germline values: CDR1 SGHVS, CDR2 FQNEAQ. The CDR3 is 13 residues long. CDR3 sequence reads: CASSFDRRKGYTF. CDR3 nucleotides: TGTGCCAGCAGCTTCGATCGAAGGAAAGGCTACACCTTC. Full variable domain (outside the CDR3, taken from reference TRBV7-8 and TRBJ1-2): GAGVSQSPRYKVAKRGQDVALRCDPISGHVSLFWYQQALGQGPEFLTYFQNEAQLDKSGLPSDRFFAERPEGSVSTLKIQRTQQEDSAVYLCASSFDRRKGYTFGSGTRLTVV.

The chain employs TRBV18 and TRBJ2-7; 11 bases agree with TRBD2. Per germline, CDR1 KGHSH and CDR2 LQKENI. The CDR3 runs to 15 residues. The ends lost 5 bases at V and 2 bases at J; junction bases unmatched: 5. As DNA, the CDR3 is TGTGCCAGCTCAACCGGGACTAGCGGAACCTACGAGCAGTACTTC. Amino acid sequence: CASSTGTSGTYEQYF.

This clone has just a few counts. This chain connects TRBV4-3 to TRBJ2-3, with 9 bases matching TRBD2. This CDR3 has 18 amino acids. Germline trimming cut 1 base from V and 0 bases from J; bases unmatched to any gene: 8. The germline CDR1 and CDR2 sequences are LGHNA and YSLEER. For the CDR3, the DNA is TGCGCCAGCAGCCAAGCCCTCATAGCGGGAGCTAGCACAGATACGCAGTATTTT. Encoded protein: CASSQALIAGASTDTQYF.

This rearrangement joins TRBV7-2 to TRBJ1-2; perhaps TRBD1 as D (6 bases). Germline V CDR1 and CDR2: SGHTA, FQGNSA. The V and J ends lost 6 bases and 5 bases respectively, with 19 bases between them. The CDR3 consists of 15 residues. The CDR3 DNA reads as TGTGCCAGCAGTTATCCCGGTAGGACAGTGTATGGCTACACCTTC. Translated: CASSYPGRTVYGYTF.

The chain combines TRBV7-9 with TRBJ1-5; D remains unclear. The CDR3 runs 17 residues. Per germline, CDR1 SEHNR and CDR2 FQNEAQ (reference sequence). Trimming stripped 0 bases from V and 0 bases from J, with 12 bases between. In nucleotides, the CDR3 is TGTGCCAGCAGCTTAGCAGCAGGTTCCTATAGCAATCAGCCCCAGCATTTT. Translating gives CASSLAAGSYSNQPQHF. Full variable domain (outside the CDR3, taken from reference TRBV7-9 and TRBJ1-5): DTGVSQNPRHKITKRGQNVTFRCDPISEHNRLYWYRQTLGQGPEFLTYFQNEAQLEKSRLLSDRFSAERPKGSFSTLEIQRTEQGDSAMYLCASSLAAGSYSNQPQHFGDGTRLSIL.

This chain uses TRBV7-2 with TRBJ2-3; TRBD2 agrees at 7 bases. This CDR3 comprises 15 residues. Germline values: CDR1 SGHTA, CDR2 FQGNSA. V gave up 5 bases and J gave up 1 base; unmatched junction bases: 6. The CDR3: CASSPASGGTDTQYF. As DNA, the CDR3 is TGTGCCAGCAGCCCGGCCAGCGGGGGCACAGATACGCAGTATTTT.

The chain joins TRBV6-5 to TRBJ1-2; 8 bases agree with TRBD1. Germline V gene data show CDR1 as MNHEY and CDR2 as SVGAGI. J gave up 6 bases and V 7 bases, and 4 bases lay outside the gene matches. This CDR3 is 12 amino acids long. CDR3 bases: TGTGCCAGCATCCGGACAGGGAATGGCTACACCTTC. This encodes CASIRTGNGYTF.

The chain carries TRBV4-3 and TRBJ2-1, with a weak D call TRBD2 (6 bases). Trimming removed 4 bases from V and 7 bases from J, with 20 bases in between. The CDR3 consists of 16 residues. Germline V gene sequence: CDR1 LGHNA, CDR2 YSLEER. CDR3 nucleotide sequence: TGCGCCAGCAGCCGAAGGCCGGGGGTTCCTGGGAATGAGCAGTTCTTC. As protein: CASSRRPGVPGNEQFF.

In its sample, this clone was seen a few times. The chain is built from TRBV6-1 and TRBJ1-1, with 8 bases fitting TRBD1. V was clipped by 4 bases and J by 1 base; unmatched bases: 5. The CDR3 totals 15 residues. Germline V gives CDR1 MNHNS, CDR2 SASEGT. For the CDR3, the DNA is TGTGCCAGCAGTGCAAAGCAGGGGGCGAACACTGAAGCTTTCTTT. Translation gives CASSAKQGANTEAFF.

This clone has only a few counts. The rearrangement links TRBV7-2 to TRBJ2-7, with D possibly matching TRBD2 (6 bases). CDR3 length: 14 amino acids. Germline CDR1 reads SGHTA; CDR2 reads FQGNSA. V lost 6 bases and J lost 3, with 15 bases in between. CDR3 sequence (DNA): TGTGCCAGCAGGCCACCGGGACTGAACTACGAGCAGTACTTC. Encoded protein: CASRPPGLNYEQYF. The entire variable domain, with the rest obtained from reference TRBV7-2 and TRBJ2-7, is as follows: GAGVSQSPSNKVTEKGKDVELRCDPISGHTALYWYRQSLGQGLEFLIYFQGNSAPDKSGLPSDRFSAERTGGSVSTLTIQRTQQEDSAVYLCASRPPGLNYEQYFGPGTRLTVT.

The chain carries TRBV4-1 and TRBJ2-1, with 12 bases fitting TRBD2. Germline values: CDR1 MGHRA, CDR2 YSYEKL. The ends lost 4 bases at V and 0 bases at J; junction bases unmatched: 10. The CDR3 length is 19 residues. The CDR3 bases are TGCGCCAGCAGCCGATCGACTAGCGGGGGACTTAGCTCCTACAATGAGCAGTTCTTC. Its translation: CASSRSTSGGLSSYNEQFF.

This chain connects TRBV7-2 to TRBJ2-7, with D unresolved. The V gene's germline CDR1 is SGHTA and CDR2 FQGNSA. The CDR3 is 15 amino acids. V was cut by 5 bases and J by 0 bases, with 14 bases left in between. CDR3 DNA sequence: TGTGCCAGCAGCCTCCCGGCGGCTAGCTCCTACGAGCAGTACTTC. This gives the protein CASSLPAASSYEQYF.

In this sample, this clone turned up a few times. The V call is TRBV6-6, the J call TRBJ1-3; D gene uncertain. Germline loops: CDR1 MNHNY, CDR2 SVGAGI (reference sequence). CDR3 length equals 13 residues. With 6 bases removed from V and 3 bases from J, the gap between germline ends came to 9 bases. The DNA of the CDR3 is TGTGCCAGCAGCCAGGAGGGTGGAAACACCATATATTTT. Protein: CASSQEGGNTIYF.

V gene TRBV28 combines with J gene TRBJ1-4; D not certain. This CDR3 contains 17 residues. V lost 4 bases and J 2 bases, leaving 17 bases between the germline ends. Per the germline V gene, CDR1 is MDHEN and CDR2 is SYDVKM. This chain's CDR3 is CASSSLSQASTNEKLFF. CDR3 nucleotide sequence: TGTGCCAGCAGTTCCCTATCCCAAGCGTCGACTAATGAAAAACTGTTTTTT.

This clone was seen a single time. V and J are TRBV2 and TRBJ2-7, with TRBD2 identical over 9 bases. Germline CDR1 reads SNHLY; CDR2 reads FYNNEI. The CDR3 runs 13 residues. J was trimmed by 1 base and V by 9 bases; bases with no gene match: 4. The CDR3 DNA is TGTGCCAGTTTAGCGGGGGAGTCCTACGAGCAGTACTTC. It yields the protein CASLAGESYEQYF. Supplemented by reference TRBV2 and TRBJ2-7, the full variable domain reads EPEVTQTPSHQVTQMGQEVILRCVPISNHLYFYWYRQILGQKVEFLVSFYNNEISEKSEIFDDQFSVERPDGSNFTLKIRSTKLEDSAMYFCASLAGESYEQYFGPGTRLTVT.

V and J are TRBV5-1 and TRBJ1-2; no clear D gene. Germline CDR1 and CDR2: SGHRS and YFSETQ. The CDR3 has 13 amino acids. The V end was cut by 4 bases, the J end by 11 bases, with 18 bases between. CDR3 coding DNA: TGCGCCAGCAGCCCATATTCCCCCTGGCGGTACACCTTC. It specifies CASSPYSPWRYTF. Drawing the rest from reference TRBV5-1 and TRBJ1-2, the complete variable domain is KAGVTQTPRYLIKTRGQQVTLSCSPISGHRSVSWYQQTPGQGLQFLFEYFSETQRNKGNFPGRFSGRQFSNSRSEMNVSTLELGDSALYLCASSPYSPWRYTFGSGTRLTVV.

The chain has TRBV19 and TRBJ1-4; tentatively, D is TRBD1 (5 bases). The germline V gene has CDR1 LNHDA and CDR2 SQIVND (reference sequence). CDR3 length equals 14 residues. The germline V and J ends were trimmed by 4 bases and 1 base, with 7 bases remaining between them. The CDR3 DNA follows: TGTGCCAGTAGTACCCAGGGAACTAATGAAAAACTGTTTTTT. As protein: CASSTQGTNEKLFF.

The V gene is TRBV5-4, the J gene TRBJ2-1, with D tentatively TRBD2 (5 bases). Germline assignment: CDR1 SGHNT and CDR2 YYREEE (reference sequence). The ends were cut back, 3 bases at V and 0 bases at J, with 10 bases in the middle. The CDR3 runs to 15 residues. CDR3 bases: TGTGCCAGCAGCTCCCCGGGGAGCTCCTACAATGAGCAGTTCTTC. Protein sequence: CASSSPGSSYNEQFF.